This TCR beta chain was captured by sequencing in a study of blood T cell repertoires in COVID-19. Study information: COVID-19 samples collected from the United States, Italy and Spain covered acute and convalescent phases. T cells, B-cell-depleted T cells, or PBMCs provided the cDNA or gDNA that served as material.

Looked up from germline, CDR1 is SNHLY and CDR2 is FYNNEI. The CDR3 covers 14 residues. V shed 5 bases, J shed 3 bases, and the junction held 4 bases outside the gene matches. Generated by immunoSEQ multiplex PCR, the TCRdb table keeps only in-frame clones and is missing some. The repertoire holds 120,000 to 150,000 clones, 70% to 90% seen once, with roughly 2.7% in the top ten. The V and J genes are TRBV2 and TRBJ2-3, with 8 nucleotides matching TRBD2. This clonotype was sampled from a human donor with acute or convalescent COVID-19. The donor label of this sample is uncertain. The sequenced sample consisted of peripheral blood. The CDR3 sequence: CASSTGTRTDTQYF. DNA of the CDR3: TGTGCCAGCAGTACCGGGACTAGAACAGATACGCAGTATTTT.